This T cell receptor beta chain is drawn from a study of cytomegalovirus exposure and HLA in healthy donors. PCR amplification relied on 60 Vbeta primers (plus 13 Jbeta primers). Measured with immunoSEQ multiplex PCR; TCRdb has only the in-frame clones, and not every one. In total, the table holds around 88,000 clones. The trim removed 4 bases at V and 12 bases at J, leaving 10 bases unmatched. Germline V lookup: CDR1 SGHNT, CDR2 YYREEE (reference sequence). This CDR3 spans 15 amino acids. This TCR was recovered from a girl aged 10 to 17 in good health and CMV-seropositive. This chain links TRBV5-4 with TRBJ1-6, with TRBD1 matching over 10 bases. What was sequenced was PBMCs. CDR3 bases: TGTGCCAGCAGCCGACAGGGGGCCTGGGACGAACCCCTCCACTTT. It yields the protein CASSRQGAWDEPLHF.